This paragraph reports one T cell receptor (beta chain). This sample is drawn from a study of shared clonotypes between healthy human individuals. The CDR3 is 10 amino acids. V lost 3 bases and J 10 bases, leaving 9 bases between the germline ends. Germline V gene sequence: CDR1 DFQATT, CDR2 SNEGSKA (reference sequence). Measured with immunoSEQ multiplex PCR; TCRdb has only the in-frame clones, and not every one. This sample yields around 340,000 clones, of which around four fifths are seen a single time; about 10% belongs to the top ten. The sample consisted of memory CD4+ T cells sorted from blood. Subset of the sample: CD45RA-negative fraction. This chain joins TRBV20-1 and TRBJ1-1, with D tentatively TRBD1 (5 bases). This clonotype originated in a young man in good health. In DNA, the CDR3 is TGCAGTGCTAGGGGGGAAAGAGCTTTCTTT. Protein: CSARGERAFF.